There are many counts of the clone carrying this T cell receptor (beta chain). Germline CDR1 SGHRS, CDR2 YFSETQ. This CDR3 contains 14 residues. Trimming removed 7 bases at V and 0 bases at J, with 12 bases between. This entry is derived from a study of early T cells in non-severe SARS-CoV-2 infection. cDNA molecules, individually, were tagged with unique molecular identifiers. Each CDR3 protein gets one entry after TCRdb re-called the 5' RACE reads with MiXCR. This repertoire shows tens of thousands of distinct CDR3 sequences, approximately 5% found once; its top ten account for 15% to 20%. The chain uses TRBV5-1 and TRBJ2-3; D not certain. The TCR sequence derives from an adult who was a healthcare worker with PCR-confirmed SARS-CoV-2 infection or an uninfected control (not recorded which). The sample taken for sequencing was whole blood. The CDR3 loop reads CASQAALSTDTQYF. DNA of the CDR3: TGCGCCAGCCAGGCGGCCCTTAGCACAGATACGCAGTATTTT.